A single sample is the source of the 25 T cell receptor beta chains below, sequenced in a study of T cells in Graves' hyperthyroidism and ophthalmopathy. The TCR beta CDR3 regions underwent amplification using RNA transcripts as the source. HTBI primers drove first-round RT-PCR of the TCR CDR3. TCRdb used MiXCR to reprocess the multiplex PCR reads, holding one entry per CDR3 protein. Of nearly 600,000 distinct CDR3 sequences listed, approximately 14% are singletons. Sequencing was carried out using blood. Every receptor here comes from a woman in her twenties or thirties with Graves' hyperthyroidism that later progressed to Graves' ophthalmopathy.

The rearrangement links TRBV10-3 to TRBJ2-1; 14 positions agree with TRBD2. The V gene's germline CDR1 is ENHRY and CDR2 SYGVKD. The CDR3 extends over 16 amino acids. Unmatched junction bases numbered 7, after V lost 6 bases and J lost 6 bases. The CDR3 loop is CAIRSLGTSGSNEQFF. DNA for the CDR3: TGTGCCATCAGATCCCTAGGGACTAGCGGGAGCAATGAGCAGTTCTTC.

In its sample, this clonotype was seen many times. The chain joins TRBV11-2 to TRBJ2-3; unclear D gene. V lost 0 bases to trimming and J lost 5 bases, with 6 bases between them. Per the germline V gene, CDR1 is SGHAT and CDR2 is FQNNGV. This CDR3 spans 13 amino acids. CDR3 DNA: TGTGCCAGCAGCTTAGACCGCCGAGATACGCAGTATTTT. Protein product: CASSLDRRDTQYF.

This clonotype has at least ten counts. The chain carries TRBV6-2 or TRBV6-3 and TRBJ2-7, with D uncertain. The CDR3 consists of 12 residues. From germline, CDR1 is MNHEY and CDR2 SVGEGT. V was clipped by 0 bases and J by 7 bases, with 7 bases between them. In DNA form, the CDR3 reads TGTGCCAGCAGTTACTCGATGGTGGAGCAGTACTTC. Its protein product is CASSYSMVEQYF.

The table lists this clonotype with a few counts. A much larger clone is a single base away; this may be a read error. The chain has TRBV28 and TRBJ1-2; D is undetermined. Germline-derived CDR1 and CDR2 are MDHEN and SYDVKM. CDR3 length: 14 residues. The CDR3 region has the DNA TGTGCCAGCAGTTTATATGGCCGCCAAGAGGGCTACATCTTC. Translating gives CASSLYGRQEGYIF.

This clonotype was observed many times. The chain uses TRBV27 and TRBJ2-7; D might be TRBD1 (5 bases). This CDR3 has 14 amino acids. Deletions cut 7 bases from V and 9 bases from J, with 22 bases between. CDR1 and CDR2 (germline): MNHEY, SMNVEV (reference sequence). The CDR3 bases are TGTGCCAGCACTGTGGTCATAGGGGCCCCCCCGCAGTACTTC. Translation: CASTVVIGAPPQYF.

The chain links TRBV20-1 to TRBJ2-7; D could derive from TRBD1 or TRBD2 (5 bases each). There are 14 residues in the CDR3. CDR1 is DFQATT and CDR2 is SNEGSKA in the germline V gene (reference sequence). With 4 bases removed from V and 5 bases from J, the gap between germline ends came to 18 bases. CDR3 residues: CSAKWGRRQNEQYF. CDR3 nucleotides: TGCAGTGCTAAGTGGGGGAGAAGGCAAAACGAGCAGTACTTC.

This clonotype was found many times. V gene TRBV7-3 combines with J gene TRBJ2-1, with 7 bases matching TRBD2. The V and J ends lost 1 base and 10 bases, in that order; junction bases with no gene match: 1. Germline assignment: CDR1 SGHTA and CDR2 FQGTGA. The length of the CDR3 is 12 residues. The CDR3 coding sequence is TGTGCCAGCAGCTTAAGGGGGGGAGAGCAGTTCTTC. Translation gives CASSLRGGEQFF.

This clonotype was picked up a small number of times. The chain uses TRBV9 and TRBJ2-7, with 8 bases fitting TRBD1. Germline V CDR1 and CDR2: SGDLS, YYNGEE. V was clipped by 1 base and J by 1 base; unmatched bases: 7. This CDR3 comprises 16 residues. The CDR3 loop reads CASSVHGTGESYEQYF. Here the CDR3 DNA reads TGTGCCAGCAGCGTACACGGGACAGGAGAATCCTACGAGCAGTACTTC.

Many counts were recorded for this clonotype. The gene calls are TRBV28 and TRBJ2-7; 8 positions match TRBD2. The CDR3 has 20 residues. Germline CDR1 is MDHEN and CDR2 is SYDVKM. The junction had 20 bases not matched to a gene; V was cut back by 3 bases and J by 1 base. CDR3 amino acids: CASSLSSYIIAGPGSYEQYF. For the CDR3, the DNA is TGTGCCAGCAGTTTGTCCTCTTACATTATAGCGGGGCCTGGTTCCTACGAGCAGTACTTC.

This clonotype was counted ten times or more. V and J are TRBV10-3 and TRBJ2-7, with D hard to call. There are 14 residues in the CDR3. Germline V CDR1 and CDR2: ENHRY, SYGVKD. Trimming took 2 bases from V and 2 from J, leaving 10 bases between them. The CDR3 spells CAISETAVTYEQYF. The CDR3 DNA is TGTGCCATCAGTGAGACGGCAGTTACCTACGAGCAGTACTTC.

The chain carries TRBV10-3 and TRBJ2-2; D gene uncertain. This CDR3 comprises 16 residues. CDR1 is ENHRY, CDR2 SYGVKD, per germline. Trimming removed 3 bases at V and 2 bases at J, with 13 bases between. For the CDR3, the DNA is TGTGCCATCAGTGATTTGCGGAGATTAAACACCGGGGAGCTGTTTTTT. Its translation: CAISDLRRLNTGELFF.

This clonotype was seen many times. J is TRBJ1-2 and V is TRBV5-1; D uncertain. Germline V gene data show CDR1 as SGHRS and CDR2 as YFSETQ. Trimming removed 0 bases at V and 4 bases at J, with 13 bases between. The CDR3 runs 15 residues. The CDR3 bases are TGCGCCAGCAGCTTGGAGGCAGGAGTCGGCTATGGCTACACCTTC. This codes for CASSLEAGVGYGYTF.

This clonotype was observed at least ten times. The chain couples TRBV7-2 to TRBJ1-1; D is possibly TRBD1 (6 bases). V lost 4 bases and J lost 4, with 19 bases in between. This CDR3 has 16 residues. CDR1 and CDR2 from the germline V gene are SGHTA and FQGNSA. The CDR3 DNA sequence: TGTGCCAGCAGCTCGGGGGCCACAGGGAGCGGCACTGAAGCTTTCTTT. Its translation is CASSSGATGSGTEAFF.

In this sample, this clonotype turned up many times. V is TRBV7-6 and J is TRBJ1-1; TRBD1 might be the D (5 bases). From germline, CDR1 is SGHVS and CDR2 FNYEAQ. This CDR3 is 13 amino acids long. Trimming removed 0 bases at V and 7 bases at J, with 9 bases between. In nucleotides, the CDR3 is TGTGCCAGCAGCTTAGCGGGGCGTGGTGAAGCTTTCTTT. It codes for CASSLAGRGEAFF.

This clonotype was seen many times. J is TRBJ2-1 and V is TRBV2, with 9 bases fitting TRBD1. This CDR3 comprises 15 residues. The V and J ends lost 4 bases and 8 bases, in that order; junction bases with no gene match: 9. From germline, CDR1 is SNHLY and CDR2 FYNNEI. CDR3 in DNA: TGTGCCAGCAGTGGGGCCACAGGGGGCGCGGATGAGCAGTTCTTC. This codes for CASSGATGGADEQFF. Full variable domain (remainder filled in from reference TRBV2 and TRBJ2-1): EPEVTQTPSHQVTQMGQEVILRCVPISNHLYFYWYRQILGQKVEFLVSFYNNEISEKSEIFDDQFSVERPDGSNFTLKIRSTKLEDSAMYFCASSGATGGADEQFFGPGTRLTVL.

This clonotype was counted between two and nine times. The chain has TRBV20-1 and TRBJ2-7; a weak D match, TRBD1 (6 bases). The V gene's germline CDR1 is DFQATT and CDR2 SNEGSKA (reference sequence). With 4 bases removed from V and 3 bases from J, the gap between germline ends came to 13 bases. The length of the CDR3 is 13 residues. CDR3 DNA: TGCAGTGCTAACCGGGACAAAGGCTACGAGCAGTACTTC. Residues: CSANRDKGYEQYF.

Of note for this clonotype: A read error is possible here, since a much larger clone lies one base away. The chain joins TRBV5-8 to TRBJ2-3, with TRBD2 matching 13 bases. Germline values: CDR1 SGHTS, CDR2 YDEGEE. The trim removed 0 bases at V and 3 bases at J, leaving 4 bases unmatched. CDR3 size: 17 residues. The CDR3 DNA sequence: TGTGCCAGCAGCTTGGCCGGGACTAGCGGGACGACAGATACGCAGTATTTT. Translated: CASSLAGTSGTTDTQYF.

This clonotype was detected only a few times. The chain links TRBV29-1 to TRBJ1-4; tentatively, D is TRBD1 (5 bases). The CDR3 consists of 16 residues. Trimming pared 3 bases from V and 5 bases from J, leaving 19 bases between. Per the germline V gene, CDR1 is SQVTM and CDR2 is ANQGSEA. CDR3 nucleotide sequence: TGCAGCGTTGATGAAGCCAGGGAAGCAGGGAATGAAAAACTGTTTTTT. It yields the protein CSVDEAREAGNEKLFF. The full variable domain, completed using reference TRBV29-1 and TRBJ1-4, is SAVISQKPSRDICQRGTSLTIQCQVDSQVTMMFWYRQQPGQSLTLIATANQGSEATYESGFVIDKFPISRPNLTFSTLTVSNMSPEDSSIYLCSVDEAREAGNEKLFFGSGTQLSVL.

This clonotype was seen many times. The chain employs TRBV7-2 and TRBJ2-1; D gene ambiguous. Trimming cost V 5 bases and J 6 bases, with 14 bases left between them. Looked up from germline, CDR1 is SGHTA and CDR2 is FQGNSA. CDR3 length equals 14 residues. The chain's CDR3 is CASSPDLSSNEQFF. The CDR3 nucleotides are TGTGCCAGCAGCCCCGACCTTAGTAGCAATGAGCAGTTCTTC. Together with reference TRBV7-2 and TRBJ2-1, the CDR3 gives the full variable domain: GAGVSQSPSNKVTEKGKDVELRCDPISGHTALYWYRQSLGQGLEFLIYFQGNSAPDKSGLPSDRFSAERTGGSVSTLTIQRTQQEDSAVYLCASSPDLSSNEQFFGPGTRLTVL.

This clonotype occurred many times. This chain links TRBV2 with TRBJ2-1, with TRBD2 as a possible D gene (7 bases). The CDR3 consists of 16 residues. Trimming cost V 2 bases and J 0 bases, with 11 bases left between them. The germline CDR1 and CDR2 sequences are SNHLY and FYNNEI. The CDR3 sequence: CASSEIRGGSYNEQFF. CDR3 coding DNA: TGTGCCAGCAGTGAAATTAGGGGGGGCTCCTACAATGAGCAGTTCTTC.

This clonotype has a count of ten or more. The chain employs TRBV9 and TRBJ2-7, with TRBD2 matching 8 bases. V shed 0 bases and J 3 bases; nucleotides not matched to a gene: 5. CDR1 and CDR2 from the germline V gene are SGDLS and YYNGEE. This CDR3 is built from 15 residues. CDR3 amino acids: CASSVGVGLGYEQYF. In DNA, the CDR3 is TGTGCCAGCAGCGTAGGGGTGGGACTAGGCTACGAGCAGTACTTC.

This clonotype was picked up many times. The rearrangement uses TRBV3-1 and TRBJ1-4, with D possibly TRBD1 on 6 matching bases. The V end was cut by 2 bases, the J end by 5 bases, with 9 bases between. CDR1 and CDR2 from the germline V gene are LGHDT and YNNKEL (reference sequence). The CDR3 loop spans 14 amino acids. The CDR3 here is CASSQTGQNEKLFF. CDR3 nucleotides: TGTGCCAGCAGCCAAACAGGACAGAATGAAAAACTGTTTTTT.

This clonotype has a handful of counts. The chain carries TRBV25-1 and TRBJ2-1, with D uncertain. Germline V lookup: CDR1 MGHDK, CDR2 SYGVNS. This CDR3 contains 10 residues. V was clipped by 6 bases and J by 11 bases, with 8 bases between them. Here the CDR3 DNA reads TGTGCCAGCAGCCGAACGAAGCAGTTCTTC. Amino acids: CASSRTKQFF.

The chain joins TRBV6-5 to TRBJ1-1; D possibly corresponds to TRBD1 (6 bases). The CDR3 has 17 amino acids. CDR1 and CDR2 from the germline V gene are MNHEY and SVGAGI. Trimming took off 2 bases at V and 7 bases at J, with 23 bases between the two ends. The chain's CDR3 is CASSYPAGRRGSSEAFF. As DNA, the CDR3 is TGTGCCAGCAGTTACCCGGCCGGCAGAAGGGGGAGTAGTGAAGCTTTCTTT.

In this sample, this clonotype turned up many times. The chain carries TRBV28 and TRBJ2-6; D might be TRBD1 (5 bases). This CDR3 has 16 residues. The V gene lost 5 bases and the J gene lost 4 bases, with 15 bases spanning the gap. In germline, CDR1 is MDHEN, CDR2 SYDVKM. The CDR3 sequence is CASSLTQGSGANVLTF. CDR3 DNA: TGTGCCAGCAGTCTCACTCAGGGTTCCGGGGCCAACGTCCTGACTTTC.